This passage covers 11 T cell receptor beta chains from one sample sequenced in a study of CD8 T cells in ankylosing spondylitis. TCRdb independently ran MiXCR on the 5' RACE reads; one entry per CDR3 protein. The sample lists a few hundred thousand distinct CDR3 sequences, roughly 10% seen once, with roughly 6.8% in the top ten. Material: blood, either unsorted or a sorted T cell fraction (not recorded which). The receptors here all came from a male donor with ankylosing spondylitis or in good health (not recorded which).

This clonotype was detected many times. This chain uses TRBV5-1 with TRBJ2-7; D may be TRBD1 or TRBD2 (5 bases each). Germline CDR1 and CDR2: SGHRS and YFSETQ. CDR3 length equals 14 residues. Trimming took 7 bases from V and 3 from J, leaving 17 bases between them. The CDR3, as DNA: TGCGCCAGCCGTCAAGGGGACGGATACTACGAGCAGTACTTC. Amino acid sequence: CASRQGDGYYEQYF.

Remarks on this clonotype: This may come from a read error, since a much larger clone is one base off. The J gene is TRBJ2-2, the V gene TRBV28; tentative D call: TRBD2 (5 bases). There are 13 residues in the CDR3. CDR1 and CDR2 (germline): MDHEN, SYDVKM. With 3 bases removed from V and 7 bases from J, the gap between germline ends came to 9 bases. CDR3 DNA: TGTGCCAGCAGTTTTCGGGGAATCGGGGAGCTGTTTTTT. Translated, it gives CASSFRGIGELFF. Looking up the rest from reference TRBV28 and TRBJ2-2 gives the full variable domain: DVKVTQSSRYLVKRTGEKVFLECVQDMDHENMFWYRQDPGLGLRLIYFSYDVKMKEKGDIPEGYSVSREKKERFSLILESASTNQTSMYLCASSFRGIGELFFGEGSRLTVL.

This clonotype was counted only a few times. The V and J genes are TRBV3-1 and TRBJ2-7; possible D gene TRBD1, 5 bases. The germline V and J ends were trimmed by 0 bases and 0 bases, with 9 bases remaining between them. The CDR3 is made up of 15 amino acids. The germline V gene encodes CDR1 LGHDT and CDR2 YNNKEL (reference sequence). The CDR3: CASSQDRVSSYEQYF. The CDR3 nucleotides are TGTGCCAGCAGCCAAGACAGGGTAAGCTCCTACGAGCAGTACTTC.

V and J are TRBV7-2 and TRBJ2-3; possible D gene TRBD2, 6 bases. Germline values: CDR1 SGHTA, CDR2 FQGNSA. Trimming shortened V by 4 bases and J by 2 bases, and 13 bases separated the two germline ends. The CDR3 spans 15 residues. The CDR3 loop is CASSSGLPNTDTQYF. The CDR3 bases are TGTGCCAGCAGCTCCGGACTACCCAACACAGATACGCAGTATTTT.

This clonotype was seen at least ten times. This chain links TRBV5-1 with TRBJ1-1; possible D gene TRBD1, 5 bases. Trimming took off 0 bases at V and 4 bases at J, with 10 bases between the two ends. Germline lookup yields CDR1 SGHRS and CDR2 YFSETQ. This CDR3 has 14 residues. The CDR3 DNA reads as TGCGCCAGCAGCTTGGAGGTTCAGGGCACTGAAGCTTTCTTT. Residues: CASSLEVQGTEAFF.

On this clonotype: With a much larger clone just one base away, this may be a read error. The chain employs TRBV5-1 and TRBJ2-1; D remains ambiguous. Germline assignment: CDR1 SGHRS and CDR2 YFSETQ. The CDR3 loop spans 13 amino acids. CDR3 DNA sequence: TGCGCCAGCAGCTTCTCCGCCTACACTGAGCAGTTCTTC. It is translated as CASSFSAYTEQFF.

This clonotype was counted many times. V is TRBV12-3 or TRBV12-4 and J is TRBJ2-7, with D possibly matching TRBD2 (5 bases). With 7 bases removed from V and 2 bases from J, the gap between germline ends came to 15 bases. The CDR3 sequence is 14 residues long. The CDR3 here is CASNILGLAYEQYF. CDR3 sequence (DNA): TGTGCCAGCAACATACTAGGATTGGCCTACGAGCAGTACTTC.

This clonotype occurred a few times. This chain joins TRBV7-7 and TRBJ2-7, with 7 bases identical to TRBD1. Germline V gives CDR1 SSHAT, CDR2 FNYEAQ (reference sequence). The CDR3 has 13 amino acids. V trimming: 5 bases; J trimming: 6 bases; junction bases outside the gene matches: 7. The CDR3 DNA reads as TGTGCCAGCAGCCAGAACAGGGGATCCGAGCAGTACTTC. Encoded protein: CASSQNRGSEQYF.

This clonotype was seen more than once but under ten times. The V gene is TRBV6-2 or TRBV6-3, the J gene TRBJ2-2, with TRBD2 matching over 8 bases. With 3 bases clipped from V and 6 bases from J, the junction kept 6 bases outside the gene matches. This CDR3 contains 15 residues. Germline V gene lookup returns CDR1 MNHEY and CDR2 SVGEGT. The CDR3 coding sequence is TGTGCCAGCAGTTATCAGCGGGAGTCCCCCGGGGAGCTGTTTTTT. This codes for CASSYQRESPGELFF.

In its sample, this clonotype was seen many times. The J gene is TRBJ2-1, the V gene TRBV5-1; D is unresolved. CDR3 size: 14 residues. Trimming left V 2 bases short and J 0 bases short, with 6 bases between. Germline-derived CDR1 and CDR2 are SGHRS and YFSETQ. CDR3 residues: CASSFTNSYNEQFF. CDR3 in DNA: TGCGCCAGCAGCTTTACCAACTCCTACAATGAGCAGTTCTTC.

This clonotype was counted at least ten times. V gene TRBV20-1 combines with J gene TRBJ1-3; D not certain. V lost 2 bases and J lost 4, with 21 bases in between. The CDR3 is 17 residues long. From germline, CDR1 is DFQATT and CDR2 SNEGSKA (reference sequence). The CDR3 is CSARMADAQRRGNTIYF. The CDR3 nucleotides read TGCAGTGCTAGAATGGCCGACGCTCAACGACGAGGAAACACCATATATTTT.